The next 18 T cell receptor beta chains were all read from a single sample in a study of blood T cell repertoires in COVID-19. TCRdb's table, derived via immunoSEQ multiplex PCR, lists solely in-frame clones and lacks some. This sample carries 300,000 to 350,000 clones, 90% of them seen once, and the ten largest clones take around 3.9%. The sample was PBMCs or T cells enriched from blood (not recorded which). The receptor source for this set is a young woman who had been exposed to COVID-19.

V usage is TRBV9 and J usage is TRBJ1-2; D not certain. Trimming took off 3 bases at V and 0 bases at J, with 6 bases between the two ends. This CDR3 contains 13 residues. The V gene's germline CDR1 is SGDLS and CDR2 YYNGEE. The CDR3 DNA reads as TGTGCCAGCAGCGGTTCTTCTAACTATGGCTACACCTTC. It translates to CASSGSSNYGYTF.

The CDR3 bases are TGTGCCAGCAGTGACTCTGCAGGGGAGAAAGCTTTCTTT. Its translation: CASSDSAGEKAFF. V gene TRBV6-4 combines with J gene TRBJ1-1; tentatively, D is TRBD1 (6 bases). The V gene's germline CDR1 is MRHNA and CDR2 SNTAGT. This CDR3 spans 13 amino acids. V dropped 0 bases and J dropped 9 bases, with 11 bases sitting between them.

The rearrangement joins TRBV4-3 to TRBJ1-2; D gene ambiguous. The V end lost 0 bases, the J end lost 9 bases, and 14 bases lay between the germline ends. The CDR3 length is 14 residues. CDR1 is LGHNA, CDR2 YSLEER, per germline. CDR3 nucleotide sequence: TGCGCCAGCAGCCAAGATACGAGGGTTGATAGCTACACCTTC. Amino acids: CASSQDTRVDSYTF.

V usage is TRBV7-2 and J usage is TRBJ1-1; 10 bases line up with TRBD1. The CDR3 covers 16 residues. Losses at the gene ends were 5 bases for V and 5 bases for J; bases not matched to a gene: 11. From germline, CDR1 is SGHTA and CDR2 FQGNSA. The CDR3 sequence: CASSDRDRGRRTEAFF. The CDR3 nucleotides read TGTGCCAGCAGCGACCGGGACAGGGGAAGAAGGACTGAAGCTTTCTTT.

J is TRBJ1-1 and V is TRBV2; the D gene is possibly TRBD1 (6 bases). The CDR3 loop spans 14 amino acids. Looked up from germline, CDR1 is SNHLY and CDR2 is FYNNEI. V lost 10 bases to trimming and J lost 0 bases, with 15 bases between them. Written as DNA, the CDR3 is TGTGCCACCCCTGGGGGCGTGTTGAACACTGAAGCTTTCTTT. As protein: CATPGGVLNTEAFF.

The rearrangement uses TRBV18 and TRBJ1-2, with 9 nucleotides matching TRBD1. The length of the CDR3 is 14 residues. The trim removed 6 bases at V and 5 bases at J, leaving 7 bases unmatched. Per germline, CDR1 KGHSH and CDR2 LQKENI. In DNA form, the CDR3 reads TGTGCCAGCTCGCTTGGGACAGGGAATTATGGCTACACCTTC. Protein product: CASSLGTGNYGYTF. Based on the CDR3 plus reference TRBV18 and TRBJ1-2, the full variable domain is NAGVMQNPRHLVRRRGQEARLRCSPMKGHSHVYWYRQLPEEGLKFMVYLQKENIIDESGMPKERFSAEFPKEGPSILRIQQVVRGDSAAYFCASSLGTGNYGYTFGSGTRLTVV.

The chain links TRBV29-1 to TRBJ1-1; D gene unclear. Germline V gene sequence: CDR1 SQVTM, CDR2 ANQGSEA. The CDR3 contains 12 residues. The ends were cut back, 8 bases at V and 4 bases at J, with 14 bases in the middle. DNA for the CDR3: TGCAGCTCCGGTCCCCCCGGCACTGAAGCTTTCTTT. Translated: CSSGPPGTEAFF.

The chain uses TRBV5-1 and TRBJ2-3; 7 bases align to TRBD1. With V trimmed by 4 bases and J by 2 bases, 4 bases remained unmatched. This CDR3 contains 14 residues. Per germline, CDR1 SGHRS and CDR2 YFSETQ. CDR3 DNA: TGCGCCAGCAGCCAGGACAGGATCACAGATACGCAGTATTTT. Translated, it gives CASSQDRITDTQYF.

This clone has a single count. The chain recombines TRBV7-2 with TRBJ2-3; 11 bases agree with TRBD1. CDR1 is SGHTA and CDR2 is FQGNSA in the germline V gene. The length of the CDR3 is 15 residues. The V gene end was trimmed by 7 bases and the J gene end by 4 bases; junction bases not matched to a gene: 7. CDR3 DNA sequence: TGTGCCAGCAACCATGGGGGACAGGGGGCAGATACGCAGTATTTT. Protein: CASNHGGQGADTQYF.

V is TRBV11-2 and J is TRBJ2-7; 8 positions match TRBD1. V dropped 2 bases and J dropped 5; count of bases not matched to a gene: 11. The CDR3 sequence is 16 residues long. CDR1 SGHAT and CDR2 FQNNGV come from the germline V gene. DNA for the CDR3: TGTGCCAGCAGCTTACCCCCCGACAGGGGTCTACACGAGCAGTACTTC. Its protein is CASSLPPDRGLHEQYF.

The J gene is TRBJ2-4, the V gene TRBV21-1; TRBD1 is taken as the D call from the table, unchecked against the DNA. TRBV21-1 is reported as a pseudogene. This CDR3 has 14 amino acids. This CDR3 reads CASRDREPKNIQYF. DNA for the CDR3: TGTGCCAGCAGGGACAGGGAGCCCAAAAACATTCAGTACTTC.

The rearrangement joins TRBV14 to TRBJ2-5, with 11 bases that match TRBD2. Germline CDR1 and CDR2: SGHDN and FVKESK. The CDR3 runs to 14 residues. Trimming cost V 4 bases and J 3 bases; bases outside gene matches: 1. The CDR3 DNA follows: TGTGCCAGCAGCCTAGCGGGGGGGAAAGAGACCCAGTACTTC. Its translation is CASSLAGGKETQYF.

This rearrangement joins TRBV7-8 to TRBJ2-7, with a weak D call TRBD2 (5 bases). Deletions cut 5 bases from V and 5 bases from J, with 16 bases between. The CDR3 totals 14 residues. CDR1 SGHVS and CDR2 FQNEAQ come from the germline V gene. CDR3 nucleotides: TGTGCCAGCAGCCCCCGGACGGGGATCCACGAGCAGTACTTC. Amino acid sequence: CASSPRTGIHEQYF.

V usage is TRBV12-3 or TRBV12-4 and J usage is TRBJ2-7, with unresolved D. The CDR3 sequence is 12 residues long. V lost 10 bases to trimming and J lost 7 bases, with 17 bases between them. This chain's CDR3 is CANPDGFTEQYF. DNA for the CDR3: TGTGCCAACCCCGACGGGTTCACAGAGCAGTACTTC.

The V and J genes are TRBV3-1 (or the pseudogene TRBV3-2) and TRBJ1-1, with D unclear. The CDR3 has 15 amino acids. The V end lost 4 bases, the J end lost 1 base, and 13 bases lay between the germline ends. The germline gives CDR1 LGHDT, CDR2 YNNKEL (reference sequence). This chain's CDR3 is CASSLHDTRNTEAFF. The DNA of the CDR3 is TGTGCCAGCAGCCTTCATGACACCCGGAACACTGAAGCTTTCTTT.

The chain is built from TRBV5-1 and TRBJ1-1; TRBD1 might be the D (5 bases). V shed 5 bases and J shed 11 bases, with 16 bases lying between them. Germline CDR1 SGHRS, CDR2 YFSETQ. The CDR3 spans 12 residues. The CDR3 coding sequence is TGCGCCAGCAGTCAAATTGGACATTCGGCTTTCTTT. It is translated as CASSQIGHSAFF.

The V call is TRBV18, the J call TRBJ2-7; D might be TRBD1 (5 bases). This CDR3 is built from 21 residues. Trimming took 0 bases from V and 3 from J, leaving 30 bases between them. Germline CDR1 and CDR2: KGHSH and LQKENI. CDR3 in DNA: TGTGCCAGCTCACCACCCGATGAGACAGTAGGCCCCTCCTCGCCCTTCTACGAGCAGTACTTC. Protein sequence: CASSPPDETVGPSSPFYEQYF.

This chain connects TRBV29-1 to TRBJ2-1; 9 bases line up with TRBD1. This CDR3 has 14 residues. Germline V gives CDR1 SQVTM, CDR2 ANQGSEA. J lost 4 bases, V lost 7 bases, and 8 bases had no gene match. In DNA form, the CDR3 reads TGCAGCGCCTATGGACAGGGGAGGTACAATGAGCAGTTCTTC. This translates into CSAYGQGRYNEQFF.